One and the same sample provided the 17 T cell receptor beta chains below, sequenced in a study of T cells after yellow fever vaccination. TCRdb used MiXCR to reprocess the 5' RACE reads, holding one entry per CDR3 protein. The table lists about 330,000 distinct CDR3 sequences, 6.8% of them singletons. Here the sequenced sample was PBMCs, taken roughly 46 days after the first yellow fever vaccination. The receptors were gathered from a man aged 18 to 29 who received the YFV17D yellow fever vaccine.

This clonotype was detected many times. V is TRBV2 and J is TRBJ2-2; D is ambiguous. The CDR3 runs to 12 residues. Trimming removed 5 bases from V and 7 bases from J, with 8 bases in between. Germline CDR1 and CDR2: SNHLY and FYNNEI. CDR3 nucleotide sequence: TGTGCCAGCAGTTGGCGCGGCGGGGAGCTGTTTTTT. As protein: CASSWRGGELFF.

This clonotype came up a few times. This rearrangement joins TRBV21-1 to TRBJ1-3; the table gives TRBD1 as D, unverified against the DNA. TRBV21-1 is recorded as a pseudogene. This CDR3 has 17 amino acids. This CDR3 is CASSKKFGGRGGNTIYF. In DNA form, the CDR3 reads TGTGCCAGCAGCAAAAAGTTCGGGGGGCGAGGTGGAAACACCATATATTTT.

In this sample, this clonotype turned up a few times. The rearrangement uses TRBV4-2 and TRBJ2-5, with D uncertain. V was trimmed by 0 bases and J by 5 bases, leaving 13 bases between them. Germline V gene data show CDR1 as LGHNA and CDR2 as YNFKEQ. This CDR3 is built from 15 residues. The DNA of the CDR3 is TGTGCCAGCAGCCAAGATGTAGTAGCCCGGGAGACCCAGTACTTC. Its translation is CASSQDVVARETQYF.

The CDR3 loop reads CASSPGGGRSYEQYV. In nucleotides, the CDR3 is TGCGCCAGCAGCCCCGGGGGGGGACGCTCCTACGAGCAGTACGTC. The chain carries TRBV4-1 and TRBJ2-7; 8 bases align to TRBD2. The germline V gene has CDR1 MGHRA and CDR2 YSYEKL. The V gene end was trimmed by 4 bases and the J gene end by 0 bases; junction bases not matched to a gene: 5. This CDR3 has 15 residues.

This clonotype was observed a few times. The J gene is TRBJ1-1, the V gene TRBV11-2; 8 positions agree with TRBD1. The CDR3 length is 14 residues. Germline CDR1 is SGHAT and CDR2 is FQNNGV. Germline trimming cut 6 bases from V and 4 bases from J; bases unmatched to any gene: 7. This chain's CDR3 is CASRIGQGSTEAFF. The CDR3 bases are TGTGCCAGCAGAATAGGACAGGGCAGCACTGAAGCTTTCTTT.

The chain joins TRBV7-2 to TRBJ2-1; a possible D gene is TRBD2 (6 bases). Trimming took 4 bases from V and 4 from J, leaving 14 bases between them. Germline values: CDR1 SGHTA, CDR2 FQGNSA. The CDR3 consists of 15 residues. The CDR3 is CASSYGGVAYNEQFF. In DNA, the CDR3 is TGTGCCAGCAGCTACGGAGGGGTCGCGTACAATGAGCAGTTCTTC.

The chain uses TRBV7-2 and TRBJ2-2; tentative D call: TRBD1 (6 bases). The CDR3 consists of 12 residues. The germline V gene has CDR1 SGHTA and CDR2 FQGNSA. The ends were cut back, 10 bases at V and 4 bases at J, with 10 bases in the middle. The CDR3 DNA reads TGTGCCACTCAGGGGTCCACCGGGGAGCTGTTTTTT. It specifies CATQGSTGELFF.

This clonotype came up a few times. The chain uses TRBV23-1 and TRBJ1-4; D not resolved. TRBV23-1 is marked as an open reading frame, function uncertain. The CDR3 consists of 14 residues. V lost 2 bases, J lost 2 bases, and 6 bases lay in between. The CDR3: CASSQIITNEKLFF. Written as DNA, the CDR3 is TGCGCCAGCAGTCAAATAATCACTAATGAAAAACTGTTTTTT.

This clonotype appeared a few times. The rearrangement uses TRBV11-1 and TRBJ2-5, with TRBD2 matching 11 bases. CDR1 is SGHAT, CDR2 FQDESV, per germline (reference sequence). J was trimmed by 9 bases and V by 5 bases; bases with no gene match: 20. The CDR3 runs 18 residues. The CDR3 bases are TGTGCCAGCAGCACCGGAGGGGGGACTAGCGGCTACTCGTCGGCCCAGTACTTC. Protein: CASSTGGGTSGYSSAQYF.

This sequence joins TRBV6-5 and TRBJ1-5; 12 bases are a match to TRBD1. The length of the CDR3 is 17 residues. V shed 5 bases, J shed 1 base, and the junction held 6 bases outside the gene matches. Germline assignment: CDR1 MNHEY and CDR2 SVGAGI. The CDR3 DNA follows: TGTGCCAGCAGTCACGGGACAGGGGGCGCGAGCAATCAGCCCCAGCATTTT. This sequence encodes CASSHGTGGASNQPQHF.

V and J are TRBV11-2 and TRBJ2-3, with 7 positions matching TRBD1. J gave up 1 base and V 5 bases, and 9 bases lay outside the gene matches. This CDR3 has 16 amino acids. CDR1 and CDR2 from the germline V gene are SGHAT and FQNNGV. CDR3 sequence: CASSPNTGVGTDTQYF. CDR3 nucleotides: TGTGCCAGCAGCCCCAATACAGGGGTGGGCACAGATACGCAGTATTTT.

This clonotype was seen more than once but under ten times. The rearrangement uses TRBV13 and TRBJ1-1, with D tentatively TRBD1 (6 bases). The germline CDR1 and CDR2 sequences are PRHDT and FYEKMQ (reference sequence). V was cut by 1 base and J by 1 base, with 13 bases left in between. This CDR3 has 16 amino acids. The chain's CDR3 is CASSLETGYQNTEAFF. The CDR3 DNA follows: TGTGCCAGCAGCTTAGAGACAGGATACCAGAACACTGAAGCTTTCTTT.

The chain uses TRBV10-3 and TRBJ2-5; TRBD2 is a possible D gene (5 bases). The CDR3 totals 13 residues. Trimming removed 3 bases from V and 4 bases from J, with 9 bases in between. Germline-derived CDR1 and CDR2 are ENHRY and SYGVKD. The CDR3 region is CAISERAGETQYF. CDR3 DNA: TGTGCCATCAGTGAACGGGCGGGAGAGACCCAGTACTTC.

This clonotype was observed at least ten times. The gene calls are TRBV7-9 and TRBJ2-3, with D possibly matching TRBD2 (6 bases). The germline V gene has CDR1 SEHNR and CDR2 FQNEAQ (reference sequence). The CDR3 has 14 residues. V was shortened by 5 bases and J by 1 base, with 10 bases between the two germline ends. The CDR3 sequence is CASSRGGGTDTQYF. CDR3 nucleotides: TGTGCCAGCAGCAGGGGCGGGGGCACAGATACGCAGTATTTT.

In its sample, this clonotype was seen many times. The J gene is TRBJ1-2, the V gene TRBV5-1; no firm D call. CDR1 and CDR2 from the germline V gene are SGHRS and YFSETQ. This CDR3 has 12 amino acids. V was shortened by 5 bases and J by 5 bases, with 10 bases between the two germline ends. This chain's CDR3 is CASRPGEYGYTF. Written as DNA, the CDR3 is TGCGCCAGCAGACCGGGAGAATATGGCTACACCTTC. The variable domain in full, with the rest retrieved from reference TRBV5-1 and TRBJ1-2, is KAGVTQTPRYLIKTRGQQVTLSCSPISGHRSVSWYQQTPGQGLQFLFEYFSETQRNKGNFPGRFSGRQFSNSRSEMNVSTLELGDSALYLCASRPGEYGYTFGSGTRLTVV.

This clonotype has only a few counts. The V call is TRBV28, the J call TRBJ1-4; 9 bases agree with TRBD1. The V gene end was trimmed by 8 bases and the J gene end by 11 bases; junction bases not matched to a gene: 12. The CDR3 sequence is 14 residues long. Germline loops: CDR1 MDHEN, CDR2 SYDVKM. The CDR3 loop reads CASLARQGDRKLFF. CDR3 DNA sequence: TGTGCCAGCCTCGCTCGACAGGGGGATAGGAAACTGTTTTTT. Drawing the rest from reference TRBV28 and TRBJ1-4, the complete variable domain is DVKVTQSSRYLVKRTGEKVFLECVQDMDHENMFWYRQDPGLGLRLIYFSYDVKMKEKGDIPEGYSVSREKKERFSLILESASTNQTSMYLCASLARQGDRKLFFGSGTQLSVL.

The J gene is TRBJ2-7, the V gene TRBV7-9, with D unclear. There are 12 residues in the CDR3. CDR1 and CDR2 (germline): SEHNR, FQNEAQ (reference sequence). Trimming left V 0 bases short and J 7 bases short, with 7 bases between. The CDR3 reads CASSLAGSEQYV. In DNA form, the CDR3 reads TGTGCCAGCAGCTTAGCTGGGTCGGAGCAGTACGTC.